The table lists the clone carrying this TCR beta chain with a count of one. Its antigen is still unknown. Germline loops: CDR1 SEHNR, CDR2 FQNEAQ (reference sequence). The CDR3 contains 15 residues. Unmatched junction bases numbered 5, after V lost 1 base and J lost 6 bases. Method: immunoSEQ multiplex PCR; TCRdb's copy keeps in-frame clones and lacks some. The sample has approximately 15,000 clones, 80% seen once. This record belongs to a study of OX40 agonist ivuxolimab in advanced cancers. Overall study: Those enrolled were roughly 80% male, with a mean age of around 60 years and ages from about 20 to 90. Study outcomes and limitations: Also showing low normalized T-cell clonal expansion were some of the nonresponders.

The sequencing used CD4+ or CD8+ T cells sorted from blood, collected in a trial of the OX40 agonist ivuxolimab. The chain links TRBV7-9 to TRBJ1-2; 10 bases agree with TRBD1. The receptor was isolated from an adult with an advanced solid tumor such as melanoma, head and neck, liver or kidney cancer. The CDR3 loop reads CASSLGGQGLDGYTF. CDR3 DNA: TGTGCCAGCAGCTTAGGGGGACAGGGGTTGGATGGCTACACCTTC.